This T cell receptor beta chain appears in the sequencing data of a study of blood T cell repertoires in COVID-19 (TCRdb year 2020). Regarding the study in general: Collaborator samples came from the United States, Italy and Spain and covered acute and convalescent phases of COVID-19. The samples were drawn from two sources: the first 160 participants of the ongoing ImmuneRACE study, and over 950 subjects contributed by 6 global collaborators. HLA class I and class II types, where available, came from metadata supplied by the sample provider rather than from assay-based typing. Subjects who had been exposed to COVID-19, were actively infected with it, or had recovered from it provided the deeply sampled blood TCRbeta repertoires that made up the dataset. The sample metadata nearly always contained a de-identified subject ID, COVID-19 status, age in years and sex. The repertoires were made available in a free public database intended to serve as a resource for research on the immune response to SARS-CoV-2. The prospective study material was composed of cDNA or gDNA derived from T cells, B-cell-depleted T cells, or PBMCs. The paper as a whole reports these results and caveats: The quantity of clinical and demographic metadata differed by source and by participant and was supplied without curation.

The V and J ends are trimmed by 2 bases and 4 bases, leaving 18 bases between them. In the germline V gene (reference sequence), CDR1 corresponds to LGHDT and CDR2 to YNNKEL. The CDR3, cysteine through phenylalanine, is 17 amino acids long. Of all the DNA, just the CDR3 is kept, 51 bases in frame from base 1. The immunoSEQ Assay, a bias-controlled multiplex PCR, was used to amplify TCRbeta CDR3 regions from genomic DNA. The published analysis was carried out like this. The number of nucleated cells in each sample was estimated by amplification of reference gene primers within the assay. Sequence reads were collapsed and filtered to measure the absolute abundance of every unique TCRbeta CDR3 rearrangement. Productive Simpson clonality was computed per sample as the square root of Simpson's diversity index over productive rearrangements. Not all clones reach the TCRdb copy of this immuneACCESS table, which keeps in-frame sequences only. Checked studies attribute under half of the gap to unresolved V genes and leave the rest unexplained. V and J calls and clone size are those listed in that table; D and trimming were worked out from the DNA. This sample has 190,000 or so clones in its table, and around 85% of those were observed once. About 9.1% of the sample is held by the ten biggest clonotypes.

The collaborating institutions used their own protocols to collect whole blood in K2EDTA tubes. For TCRbeta analysis, collaborators shipped samples as frozen whole blood, isolated PBMCs, or DNA extracted from either of those sample types. About this clone: Its antigen remains unidentified. No base quality values were provided; no much bigger clone lies one nucleotide off.

The chain was built from TRBV3-1 (or the pseudogene TRBV3-2) and TRBJ2-1; TRBD2 is perhaps the D gene, given 5 matching bases. This receptor was obtained from a woman over 75 with acute or convalescent COVID-19. The source material was peripheral blood. Here the CDR3 is given as CASSQSTGNRRYNEQFF. The DNA sequence follows: TGTGCCAGCAGCCAAAGCACGGGGAACCGAAGGTACAATGAGCAGTTCTTC.